A selection of T cell receptor beta chains follows, all from one sample in a study of CD8+ T cells in alopecia areata. Sequencing was performed with immunoSEQ multiplex PCR; in TCRdb, only in-frame clones are kept and a portion is missing. The data show about 200,000 clones, more than 30% seen once. Sequencing used CD4+ T cells sorted from blood, obtained at approximately week 31, from a patient treated with tofacitinib. Receptor source: a human donor with alopecia areata. Both conserved end residues are trimmed from each CDR3. Clone size is not always given. Where it is, it says once, few, many or a class for expanded clones.

abundance | j_gene | v_gene | CDR3aa
once | TRBJ1-1 | TRBV29-1 | SVVGGLGILGAF
- | TRBJ2-3 | TRBV7-9 | ASSITGQITDTQY
many | TRBJ2-1 | TRBV9 | ASSGIAQSSYNEQF
once | TRBJ1-2 | TRBV6-5 | ASSSDSPYGYT
- | TRBJ1-6 | TRBV6-1 | ASTHDTYNSPLH
once | - | TRBV6-6 | ASSNGHLYEQY
- | TRBJ2-7 | TRBV5-1 | ASSLVREGLYEQY
- | TRBJ1-1 | TRBV5-1 | ASSQTLSLGRSMNTEAF
- | - | TRBV6-5 | ASNSAGGGSYEQY
few | TRBJ1-1 | TRBV6-6 | AIQTVSTEAF
- | TRBJ1-5 | TRBV7-9 | ASSLSGQSQPQH
once | TRBJ1-1 | TRBV25-1 | ASRDSSGRPNTEAF
- | TRBJ1-2 | TRBV6-5 | ASSYSGAGEGYT